The clone carrying this TCR beta chain turned up a few times. The antigen remains undetermined. The sample belongs to a study of post-analysis software for immune sequencing data. Across the whole study: The study covered relapsing-remitting, secondary progressive and progressive-relapsing courses of multiple sclerosis.

CDR3 length: 15 amino acids. The V gene's germline CDR1 is SEHNR and CDR2 FQNEAQ (reference sequence). Presence of unique molecular identifiers characterized the TCR beta cDNA libraries. TCRdb fed the PCR reads into MiXCR, producing one record per CDR3 protein. In the table there are 600,000 to 750,000 distinct CDR3 sequences, 55% to 70% of which are singletons. Overall study results and limits: In patients, about five TRBV segments were more frequent than in controls, with TRBV5-6, TRBV5-1 and TRBV20-1 among them.

The rearrangement joins TRBV7-9 to TRBJ2-4; D tentatively fits TRBD1 or TRBD2 (5 bases each). The better agreement between TRBJ2-7 and the DNA end casts doubt on the J call. What was sequenced was blood. The receptor was isolated from a girl under 10 years old with multiple sclerosis. The CDR3 spells CASSDAGTPSYEQYF. The CDR3 DNA is TGTGCCAGCAGCGACGCAGGGACCCCATCCTACGAGCAGTACTTC.